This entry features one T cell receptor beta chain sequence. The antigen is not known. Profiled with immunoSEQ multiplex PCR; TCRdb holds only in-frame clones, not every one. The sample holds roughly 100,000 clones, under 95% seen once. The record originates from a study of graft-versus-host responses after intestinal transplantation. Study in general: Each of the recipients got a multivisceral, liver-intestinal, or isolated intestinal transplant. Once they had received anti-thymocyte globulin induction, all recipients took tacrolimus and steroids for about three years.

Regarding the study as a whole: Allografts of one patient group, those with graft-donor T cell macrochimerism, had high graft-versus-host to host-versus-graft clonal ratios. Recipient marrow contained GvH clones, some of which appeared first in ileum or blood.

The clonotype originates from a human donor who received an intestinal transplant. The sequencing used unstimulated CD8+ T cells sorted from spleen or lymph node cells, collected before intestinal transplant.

The CDR3 DNA reads as TGTGCCAGCAGCCAAGATCTAGCGGGGGGCGAGACCCAGTACTTC. Residues: CASSQDLAGGETQYF. The chain combines TRBV4-2 with TRBJ2-5; 11 bases are shared with TRBD2. The CDR3 extends over 15 amino acids. V shed 0 bases and J 5 bases; nucleotides not matched to a gene: 2. CDR1 is LGHNA and CDR2 is YNFKEQ in the germline V gene.